The present T cell receptor (beta chain) was sequenced within a study of OX40 agonist ivuxolimab in advanced cancers. The protocol was immunoSEQ multiplex PCR, while the TCRdb copy is restricted to in-frame clones and leaves out a portion. The sample has 63,000 or so clones, roughly 80% seen once. The sequence was obtained from an adult with an advanced solid tumor such as melanoma, head and neck, liver or kidney cancer. The specimen comprised CD4+ or CD8+ T cells sorted from blood, sampled in a trial of the OX40 agonist ivuxolimab.

CDR3 sequence (DNA): TGTGCCAGTATGGAGACCCTCCGGAGGGCTTTCTTT. This encodes CASMETLRRAFF. The rearrangement joins TRBV19 to TRBJ1-1; D unresolved. The CDR3 sequence is 12 residues long. V dropped 7 bases and J dropped 11 bases, with 17 bases sitting between them. Germline V CDR1 and CDR2: LNHDA, SQIVND (reference sequence).